Following are 27 T cell receptor beta chains from one sample sequenced in a study of T cell changes during pregnancy in multiple sclerosis. The method was immunoSEQ multiplex PCR; TCRdb's version includes in-frame clones alone and lacks a portion of them. The repertoire holds 58,000 or so clones, with approximately 90% as singletons. The sample here was CD4+ T cells from peripheral blood mononuclear cells, taken in the third trimester of pregnancy. All receptors come from a female donor with multiple sclerosis, enrolled in a pregnancy study.

The chain carries TRBV7-2 and TRBJ2-2, with 9 bases matching TRBD1. Germline V gives CDR1 SGHTA, CDR2 FQGNSA. The CDR3 sequence is 14 residues long. The junction had 4 bases not matched to a gene; V was cut back by 5 bases and J by 6 bases. Written as DNA, the CDR3 is TGTGCCAGCAGCCGGGACAGGGTACCCGGGGAGCTGTTTTTT. This sequence encodes CASSRDRVPGELFF.

This clone was recorded only once. The chain joins TRBV7-3 to TRBJ1-2; 10 bases are shared with TRBD1. The germline V gene encodes CDR1 SGHTA and CDR2 FQGTGA. After removal of 4 bases from V and 8 bases from J, the junction contained 10 bases not matched to a gene. The CDR3 loop spans 15 amino acids. CDR3 in DNA: TGTGCCAGCAGCTCCAAGCGGGACAGGGGCGGGGGCTACACCTTC. It translates to CASSSKRDRGGGYTF. The variable domain in full, completed from reference TRBV7-3 and TRBJ1-2, reads GAGVSQTPSNKVTEKGKYVELRCDPISGHTALYWYRQSLGQGPEFLIYFQGTGAADDSGLPNDRFFAVRPEGSVSTLKIQRTERGDSAVYLCASSSKRDRGGGYTFGSGTRLTVV.

This chain connects TRBV2 to TRBJ2-7, with 9 bases fitting TRBD1. J gave up 3 bases and V 10 bases, and 4 bases lay outside the gene matches. Germline V gene sequence: CDR1 SNHLY, CDR2 FYNNEI. The CDR3 sequence is 12 residues long. CDR3 sequence: CAKGTGFYEQYF. The CDR3 nucleotides are TGTGCCAAGGGGACAGGGTTCTACGAGCAGTACTTC.

The chain recombines TRBV9 with TRBJ2-5, with 11 bases fitting TRBD2. The V and J ends lost 0 bases and 5 bases, in that order; junction bases with no gene match: 12. CDR1 is SGDLS and CDR2 is YYNGEE in the germline V gene. The CDR3 has 18 residues. The CDR3 here is CASSVGSSGGALFETQYF. CDR3 nucleotide sequence: TGTGCCAGCAGCGTAGGAAGTAGCGGGGGGGCATTATTCGAGACCCAGTACTTC.

The chain combines TRBV28 with TRBJ2-7, with 7 bases matching TRBD1. Trimming took 6 bases from V and 2 from J; bases not matched to a gene: 7. Germline V gene lookup returns CDR1 MDHEN and CDR2 SYDVKM. This CDR3 has 14 amino acids. DNA for the CDR3: TGTGCCAGCAGCGGGACAGACAGACCCTACGAGCAGTACTTC. This encodes CASSGTDRPYEQYF. The variable domain in full, with the rest retrieved from reference TRBV28 and TRBJ2-7, is DVKVTQSSRYLVKRTGEKVFLECVQDMDHENMFWYRQDPGLGLRLIYFSYDVKMKEKGDIPEGYSVSREKKERFSLILESASTNQTSMYLCASSGTDRPYEQYFGPGTRLTVT.

The rearrangement links TRBV30 to TRBJ1-2; 10 nucleotides agree with TRBD1. Trimming cost V 3 bases and J 4 bases; bases outside gene matches: 5. Germline values: CDR1 GTSNPN, CDR2 SVGIG (reference sequence). The CDR3 loop spans 14 amino acids. In DNA form, the CDR3 reads TGTGCCTGGAGCTCGGACAGGGGGGTCTATGGCTACACCTTC. This codes for CAWSSDRGVYGYTF.

The table lists this clone with a few counts. CDR3 DNA sequence: TGTGCCAGCAGCAGGTTGCGGGATTATGGCTACACCTTC. Encoded protein: CASSRLRDYGYTF. The chain uses TRBV11-2 and TRBJ1-2; unclear D gene. The CDR3 length is 13 residues. V was cut by 5 bases and J by 5 bases, with 12 bases left in between. CDR1 is SGHAT, CDR2 FQNNGV, per germline.

This clone was recorded a few times. The chain combines TRBV6-1 with TRBJ1-5; TRBD1 aligns across 7 bases. V lost 3 bases, J lost 6 bases, and 5 bases stayed unmatched. This CDR3 has 14 amino acids. Germline V lookup: CDR1 MNHNS, CDR2 SASEGT. CDR3 DNA sequence: TGTGCCAGCAGTGATTACAGGGGAGTTCAGCCCCAGCATTTT. As protein: CASSDYRGVQPQHF.

The chain has TRBV6-6 and TRBJ1-2; 8 nucleotides match TRBD1. The CDR3 sequence is 13 residues long. CDR1 and CDR2 from the germline V gene are MNHNY and SVGAGI (reference sequence). J was trimmed by 8 bases and V by 0 bases; bases with no gene match: 2. For the CDR3, the DNA is TGTGCCAGCAGTTACTCGGACAGGGTCGGCTACACCTTC. Encoded protein: CASSYSDRVGYTF.

The V gene is TRBV4-2, the J gene TRBJ2-1, with TRBD2 identical over 10 bases. Trimming removed 0 bases from V and 10 bases from J; junction bases left unmatched: 6. Germline V gives CDR1 LGHNA, CDR2 YNFKEQ. The CDR3 contains 15 residues. In DNA form, the CDR3 reads TGTGCCAGCAGCCAAGAAGTAGCGGGAGGATGGGAGCAGTTCTTC. This codes for CASSQEVAGGWEQFF.

The J gene is TRBJ2-7, the V gene TRBV2; D is ambiguous. CDR3 length equals 11 residues. Per the germline V gene, CDR1 is SNHLY and CDR2 is FYNNEI. V was trimmed by 2 bases and J by 4 bases, leaving 3 bases between them. As DNA, the CDR3 is TGTGCCAGCAGTGAACGGTACGAGCAGTACTTC. This translates into CASSERYEQYF.

The rearrangement uses TRBV30 and TRBJ2-1, with D possibly being TRBD2 (6 bases). V was shortened by 4 bases and J by 0 bases, with 7 bases between the two germline ends. The length of the CDR3 is 13 residues. CDR1 is GTSNPN, CDR2 SVGIG, per germline (reference sequence). The CDR3 region is CAWTGSSYNEQFF. The DNA for the CDR3 is TGTGCCTGGACCGGGAGCTCCTACAATGAGCAGTTCTTC.

The V call is TRBV7-2, the J call TRBJ2-5; D possibly corresponds to TRBD1 (5 bases). CDR1 is SGHTA, CDR2 FQGNSA, per germline. Trimming cost V 1 base and J 2 bases, with 8 bases left between them. CDR3 length: 14 residues. In DNA form, the CDR3 reads TGTGCCAGCAGCTTAGTTTGGACACAAGAGACCCAGTACTTC. Translation: CASSLVWTQETQYF.

This rearrangement joins TRBV10-3 to TRBJ1-2, with TRBD1 matching over 12 bases. With 5 bases clipped from V and 4 bases from J, the junction kept 5 bases outside the gene matches. Germline values: CDR1 ENHRY, CDR2 SYGVKD. This CDR3 contains 15 residues. The CDR3 is CAISPPGQGAYGYTF. CDR3 in DNA: TGTGCCATCAGTCCACCGGGACAGGGGGCCTATGGCTACACCTTC.

The chain recombines TRBV4-2 with TRBJ1-4, with D unclear. V dropped 8 bases and J dropped 5 bases, with 15 bases sitting between them. The CDR3 totals 14 residues. Germline-derived CDR1 and CDR2 are LGHNA and YNFKEQ. The CDR3 region has the DNA TGTGCCAGCGGAGCAAATGTTAAGAATGAAAAACTGTTTTTT. This translates into CASGANVKNEKLFF.

The rearrangement joins TRBV6-5 to TRBJ1-1; tentatively, D is TRBD1 (5 bases). The CDR3 contains 15 residues. In germline, CDR1 is MNHEY, CDR2 SVGAGI. Between the trimmed V and J ends, which lost 4 bases and 4 bases, there was a span of 16 bases. The CDR3 nucleotides are TGTGCCAGCAGTTCCCTTAGTGGGGGGGGCACTGAAGCTTTCTTT. The encoded protein is CASSSLSGGGTEAFF.

The CDR3 DNA reads TGTGCCAGCAGCCCCCGGACAGGTTCCCTTTCACACCCCATATATTTT. Protein: CASSPRTGSLSHPIYF. The J gene is TRBJ1-3, the V gene TRBV7-2; TRBD1 agrees at 7 bases. The trim removed 5 bases at V and 11 bases at J, leaving 18 bases unmatched. CDR3 length equals 16 residues. Per the germline V gene, CDR1 is SGHTA and CDR2 is FQGNSA. Based on the CDR3 plus reference TRBV7-2 and TRBJ1-3, the full variable domain is GAGVSQSPSNKVTEKGKDVELRCDPISGHTALYWYRQSLGQGLEFLIYFQGNSAPDKSGLPSDRFSAERTGGSVSTLTIQRTQQEDSAVYLCASSPRTGSLSHPIYFGEGSWLTVV.

The chain joins TRBV5-1 to TRBJ2-7; 8 bases fit TRBD1. The CDR3 totals 13 residues. V trimming: 6 bases; J trimming: 5 bases; junction bases outside the gene matches: 7. The germline V gene has CDR1 SGHRS and CDR2 YFSETQ. The DNA of the CDR3 is TGCGCCAGCATGGACCAGACAGGGGACGAGCAGTACTTC. Its translation is CASMDQTGDEQYF.

V is TRBV11-2 and J is TRBJ2-3, with 10 nucleotides matching TRBD1. The trim removed 5 bases at V and 6 bases at J, leaving 14 bases unmatched. Germline CDR1 and CDR2: SGHAT and FQNNGV. There are 17 residues in the CDR3. This CDR3 is CASSPRRWDRGEDTQYF. The CDR3 bases are TGTGCCAGCAGCCCTAGAAGGTGGGACAGGGGAGAGGATACGCAGTATTTT.

The chain joins TRBV19 to TRBJ2-5, with 7 positions matching TRBD2. CDR3 length: 13 amino acids. Germline trimming cut 3 bases from V and 3 bases from J; bases unmatched to any gene: 1. The germline V gene encodes CDR1 LNHDA and CDR2 SQIVND (reference sequence). The CDR3, as DNA: TGTGCCAGTAGTATGCTAGCGGAAGAGACCCAGTACTTC. This gives the protein CASSMLAEETQYF.

V is TRBV10-3 and J is TRBJ1-2; no definite D call. CDR3 size: 12 residues. Deletions cut 8 bases from V and 0 bases from J, with 7 bases between. The germline gives CDR1 ENHRY, CDR2 SYGVKD. The CDR3 is CAIGTANYGYTF. The CDR3 region has the DNA TGTGCCATCGGCACAGCTAACTATGGCTACACCTTC.

The rearrangement links TRBV30 to TRBJ1-6; D possibly corresponds to TRBD1 (6 bases). Germline CDR1 GTSNPN, CDR2 SVGIG (reference sequence). CDR3 size: 14 residues. V dropped 3 bases and J dropped 10 bases, with 16 bases sitting between them. CDR3 sequence reads: CAWRSKGGISPLHF. The CDR3 nucleotides read TGTGCCTGGAGAAGCAAGGGGGGGATATCACCCCTCCACTTT.

For the CDR3, the DNA is TGTGCCAGCAGTGAAGCGCTTGGGCTAGCGGGAGGTCGTACCGGGGAGCTGTTTTTT. This gives the protein CASSEALGLAGGRTGELFF. This chain connects TRBV2 to TRBJ2-2; TRBD2 matches at 11 bases. V was clipped by 0 bases and J by 5 bases; unmatched bases: 11. The CDR3 is made up of 19 amino acids. The V gene's germline CDR1 is SNHLY and CDR2 FYNNEI.

The DNA for the CDR3 is TGTGCCTGGGGCAGGGGGGTGCAGCCCCAGCATTTT. Protein: CAWGRGVQPQHF. This chain connects TRBV30 to TRBJ1-5, with 7 bases matching TRBD1. The germline V gene encodes CDR1 GTSNPN and CDR2 SVGIG (reference sequence). CDR3 length equals 12 residues. The V segment lost 5 bases and the J segment 7 bases; nucleotides outside the gene matches: 5.

Notes on this clone: Other DNA sequences in this sample translate to the same CDR3. The J gene is TRBJ1-2, the V gene TRBV6-5; tentative D call: TRBD1 (6 bases). The germline V gene has CDR1 MNHEY and CDR2 SVGAGI. This CDR3 has 13 residues. Trimming pared 6 bases from V and 2 bases from J, leaving 10 bases between. CDR3 coding DNA: TGTGCCAGCAGCTTTACAGGGAACTATGGCTACACCTTC. Translated: CASSFTGNYGYTF.

V usage is TRBV5-8 and J usage is TRBJ2-2; possible D gene TRBD1, 6 bases. Germline-derived CDR1 and CDR2 are SGHTS and YDEGEE. V lost 6 bases and J 1 base, leaving 16 bases between the germline ends. This CDR3 region has 16 residues. CDR3 sequence (DNA): TGTGCCAGCAACCAGGGGATTGGCAGGAACACCGGGGAGCTGTTTTTT. It yields the protein CASNQGIGRNTGELFF.

The chain carries TRBV5-1 and TRBJ1-2, with D perhaps matching TRBD1 (5 bases). V lost 3 bases and J 6 bases, leaving 12 bases between the germline ends. Germline-derived CDR1 and CDR2 are SGHRS and YFSETQ. The CDR3 has 13 amino acids. The CDR3 spells CASSYQGWDGYTF. The CDR3 DNA sequence: TGCGCCAGCAGCTATCAGGGATGGGATGGCTACACCTTC.